A selection of T cell receptor beta chains follows, all from one sample in a study of T cells in Graves' hyperthyroidism and ophthalmopathy. TCRdb re-derived calls from the multiplex PCR reads in MiXCR, one entry per CDR3 protein. Among 250,000 to 300,000 distinct CDR3 sequences listed, 12% to 15% were seen once. The material sequenced was blood. All receptors derive from a woman in her 40s with Graves' hyperthyroidism. Both conserved end residues are part of each CDR3. The D gene is left open where the match is weak. Clone size is shown for a subset of rows, as once, few, many or a class of expanded clone.

TRBJ2-1 | NA | TRBD1 | TRBV19 | 16 | CASSIFSRTGWNEQFF | TGTGCCAGTAGTATTTTCTCCCGGACAGGGTGGAATGAGCAGTTCTTC
TRBJ2-7 | few | NA | TRBV27 | 16 | CASSHRQGGTGYEQYF | TGTGCCAGCAGTCACAGACAGGGAGGCACCGGTTACGAGCAGTACTTC
TRBJ2-7 | NA | TRBD2 | TRBV11-2 | 15 | CASSSGLAGVDEQYF | TGTGCCAGCAGCTCGGGACTAGCGGGAGTGGACGAGCAGTACTTC
TRBJ1-6 | many | NA | TRBV28 | 14 | CASSLLGGNSPLHF | TGTGCCAGCAGTTTACTAGGGGGGAATTCACCCCTCCACTTT
TRBJ1-5 | many | TRBD1 | TRBV28 | 16 | CASSLGTDRPNQPQHF | TGTGCCAGCAGTTTGGGAACGGACAGGCCCAATCAGCCCCAGCATTTT
TRBJ2-5 | many | TRBD2 | TRBV20-1 | 14 | CSAPRGGLVETQYF | TGCAGTGCCCCGCGGGGGGGCCTCGTAGAGACCCAGTACTTC
TRBJ1-2 | many | NA | TRBV5-6 | 13 | CASSLGTSHGYTF | TGTGCCAGCAGCTTGGGGACATCTCACGGCTACACCTTC
TRBJ2-5 | many | NA | TRBV28 | 13 | CASSLVSRETQYF | TGTGCCAGCAGTTTAGTCAGTAGAGAGACCCAGTACTTC
TRBJ2-3 | many | NA | TRBV20-1 | 17 | CSARTVPGGPSTDTQYF | TGCAGTGCTAGGACCGTCCCCGGAGGTCCTAGCACAGATACGCAGTATTTT
TRBJ2-1 | many | NA | TRBV27 | 14 | CASSRTLSYNEQFF | TGTGCCAGCAGCCGGACTCTCTCCTACAATGAGCAGTTCTTC
TRBJ2-1 | NA | TRBD1 | TRBV11-2 | 15 | CASSLDRGLYNEQFF | TGTGCCAGCAGCTTAGACAGGGGGCTCTACAATGAGCAGTTCTTC
TRBJ2-3 | many | TRBD2 | TRBV7-9 | 16 | CASSWTSGRAGDTQYF | TGTGCCAGCAGCTGGACTAGCGGGAGGGCCGGAGATACGCAGTATTTT
TRBJ1-2 | few | NA | TRBV6-4 | 10 | CASTRDGYTF | TGTGCCAGCACAAGGGATGGCTACACCTTC
TRBJ2-3 | many | TRBD2 | TRBV7-9 | 15 | CASSELAGAGDTQYF | TGTGCCAGCAGCGAACTAGCGGGAGCAGGTGATACGCAGTATTTT
TRBJ1-2 | many | NA | TRBV7-9 | 14 | CASSPQAGDYGYTF | TGTGCCAGCAGCCCGCAGGCAGGGGACTATGGCTACACCTTC
TRBJ1-5 | many | NA | TRBV19 | 13 | CASSYGGRQPQHF | TGTGCCAGTAGTTACGGGGGGCGTCAGCCCCAGCATTTT
TRBJ2-7 | many | TRBD1 | TRBV12-3/TRBV12-4 | 14 | CASSLAGQHYEQYF | TGTGCCAGCAGTTTAGCGGGACAGCACTACGAGCAGTACTTC
TRBJ2-1 | many | NA | TRBV7-3 | 14 | CASSTGPAAGEQFF | TGTGCCAGCAGCACAGGGCCTGCGGCCGGGGAGCAGTTCTTC
TRBJ2-7 | many | NA | TRBV10-1 | 13 | CASSGRWDSEQYF | TGCGCCAGCAGTGGCCGGTGGGACTCCGAGCAGTACTTC
TRBJ1-2 | NA | NA | TRBV19 | 15 | CASSMATAPNYGYPF | TGTGCCAGTAGTATGGCGACAGCACCTAACTATGGCTACCCCTTC
TRBJ1-4 | once | NA | TRBV2 | 13 | CASIEEHGEKPFF | TGTGCCAGCATCGAGGAACACGGGGAAAAACCGTTTTTT
TRBJ2-3 | few | TRBD1 | TRBV2 | 13 | CASQQGAEDTQYF | TGTGCCAGCCAACAGGGGGCCGAAGATACGCAGTATTTT
TRBJ2-6 | many | NA | TRBV2 | 15 | CASSAEPSGANVLTF | TGTGCCAGCAGTGCAGAACCTTCTGGGGCCAACGTCCTGACTTTC
TRBJ2-3 | few | TRBD2 | TRBV5-4 | 18 | CASSLGLRASGSTDTQYF | TGTGCCAGCAGCTTGGGACTACGGGCTAGCGGAAGCACAGATACGCAGTATTTT
TRBJ2-3 | NA | NA | TRBV18 | 17 | CASSPPGGDSDADTQYF | TGTGCCAGCTCACCACCAGGGGGGGACTCCGATGCAGATACGCAGTATTTT
TRBJ2-7 | many | TRBD2 | TRBV30 | 12 | CAWEAGTYEQYF | TGTGCCTGGGAAGCGGGGACCTACGAGCAGTACTTC
TRBJ1-2 | many | NA | TRBV6-5 | 15 | CASSYLAETNYGYTF | TGTGCCAGCAGTTACTTGGCGGAGACTAACTATGGCTACACCTTC
TRBJ2-7 | many | NA | TRBV20-1 | 10 | CSWRSTQQYF | TGCAGCTGGCGTTCGACCCAGCAGTACTTC
TRBJ1-1 | many | NA | TRBV19 | 15 | CASSMGIDSNTEAFF | TGTGCCAGTAGTATGGGCATCGACAGTAACACTGAAGCTTTCTTT
TRBJ2-3 | many | NA | TRBV2 | 14 | CASRRHPSTDTQYF | TGTGCCAGCAGGCGACACCCAAGCACAGATACGCAGTATTTT
TRBJ2-7 | NA | NA | TRBV28 | 13 | CASSFWQTYEQYF | TGTGCCAGCAGTTTCTGGCAGACCTACGAGCAGTACTTC
TRBJ1-6 | many | NA | TRBV28 | 13 | CASRDVLNSPLHF | TGTGCCAGCCGGGACGTCTTAAATTCACCCCTCCACTTT
TRBJ2-3 | many | NA | TRBV20-1 | 13 | CSAITRRADTQYF | TGCAGTGCTATCACCAGACGGGCAGATACGCAGTATTTT
TRBJ1-2 | NA | TRBD1 | TRBV4-2 | 18 | CASSQVGTGDRTNYGYTF | TGTGCCAGCAGCCAAGTAGGGACAGGGGACCGTACTAACTATGGCTACACCTTC
TRBJ1-1 | many | NA | TRBV30 | 13 | CAWSVRDDTEAFF | TGTGCCTGGAGTGTACGGGATGACACTGAAGCTTTCTTT
TRBJ2-7 | many | TRBD2 | TRBV7-9 | 15 | CASSLGASGRYEQYF | TGTGCCAGCAGCTTGGGGGCTAGCGGGAGGTACGAGCAGTACTTC
TRBJ2-3 | many | NA | TRBV13 | 12 | CASSSRGDTQYF | TGTGCCAGCAGCTCCAGGGGAGATACGCAGTATTTT
TRBJ2-7 | many | TRBD1 | TRBV7-8 | 13 | CASSLGQGSKQYF | TGTGCCAGCAGCTTAGGACAGGGGAGTAAGCAGTACTTC
TRBJ1-1 | many | NA | TRBV19 | 14 | CASNEPFGNTEAFF | TGTGCCAGTAATGAGCCTTTCGGGAACACTGAAGCTTTCTTT
TRBJ2-7 | NA | TRBD1 | TRBV20-1 | 15 | CSARDFETGDYEQYF | TGCAGTGCTAGAGATTTCGAAACAGGGGACTACGAGCAGTACTTC
TRBJ1-4 | many | NA | TRBV6-5 | 16 | CASSYSWQGGLEKLFF | TGTGCCAGCAGTTACTCCTGGCAGGGCGGCCTTGAAAAACTGTTTTTT